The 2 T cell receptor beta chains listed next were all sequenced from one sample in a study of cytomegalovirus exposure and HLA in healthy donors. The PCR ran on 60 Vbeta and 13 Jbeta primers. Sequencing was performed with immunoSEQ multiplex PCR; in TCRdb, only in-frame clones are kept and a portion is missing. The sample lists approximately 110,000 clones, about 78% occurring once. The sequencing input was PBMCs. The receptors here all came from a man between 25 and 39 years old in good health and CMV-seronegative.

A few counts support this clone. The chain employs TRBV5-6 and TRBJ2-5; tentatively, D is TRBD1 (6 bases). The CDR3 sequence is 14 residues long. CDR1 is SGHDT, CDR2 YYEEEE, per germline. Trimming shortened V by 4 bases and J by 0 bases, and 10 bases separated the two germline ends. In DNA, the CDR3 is TGTGCCAGCAGCCGTGGACAGAACCAAGAGACCCAGTACTTC. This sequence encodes CASSRGQNQETQYF.

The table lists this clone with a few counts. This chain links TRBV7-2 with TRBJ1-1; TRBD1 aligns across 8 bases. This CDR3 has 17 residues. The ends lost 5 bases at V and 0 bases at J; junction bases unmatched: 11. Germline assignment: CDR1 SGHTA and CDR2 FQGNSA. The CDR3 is CASSPRQGLMMNTEAFF. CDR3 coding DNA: TGTGCCAGCAGCCCCAGACAGGGGCTCATGATGAACACTGAAGCTTTCTTT.